The 9 T cell receptor beta chains given below trace back to one sample, sequenced in a study of T cells in pancreatic ductal adenocarcinoma. Selected pancreatic ductal adenocarcinoma patients had undergone surgery without neoadjuvant therapy. Sequenced by immunoSEQ multiplex PCR; TCRdb stores in-frame clones only, minus some. The sample holds 16,000 or so clones, under 95% seen once. What was sequenced was PBMCs. All receptors derive from a human donor with pancreatic ductal adenocarcinoma.

This clone appeared a few times. The rearrangement links TRBV28 to TRBJ2-1; 9 bases are a match to TRBD2. The V segment lost 8 bases and the J segment 0 bases; nucleotides outside the gene matches: 11. The CDR3 length is 17 residues. The V gene's germline CDR1 is MDHEN and CDR2 SYDVKM. CDR3 residues: CASVLAGTGISYNEQFF. The CDR3 DNA follows: TGTGCCAGCGTGCTAGCGGGAACCGGGATCTCCTACAATGAGCAGTTCTTC.

The genes are TRBV28 and TRBJ1-4, with unresolved D. Per the germline V gene, CDR1 is MDHEN and CDR2 is SYDVKM. V was cut by 4 bases and J by 5 bases, with 14 bases left in between. The length of the CDR3 is 15 residues. The CDR3 nucleotides read TGTGCCAGCAGTTCCCTATGGGTCCCGAATGAAAAACTGTTTTTT. Amino acid sequence: CASSSLWVPNEKLFF.

The chain links TRBV5-1 to TRBJ2-7; 9 nucleotides agree with TRBD1. The CDR3 runs to 15 residues. The J segment lost 6 bases and the V segment lost 0 bases, leaving 7 bases of the junction unmatched. CDR1 and CDR2 (germline): SGHRS, YFSETQ. CDR3 DNA sequence: TGCGCCAGCAGCTTGGAGACAGGGGGTTTCGGCGAGCAGTACTTC. Protein product: CASSLETGGFGEQYF.

The J gene is TRBJ2-1, the V gene TRBV9, with TRBD1 matching over 7 bases. The CDR3 sequence is 19 residues long. CDR1 SGDLS and CDR2 YYNGEE come from the germline V gene. With 4 bases clipped from V and 4 bases from J, the junction kept 20 bases outside the gene matches. CDR3 amino acids: CASSPLPGQRTDIYNEQFF. The CDR3 DNA reads TGTGCCAGCAGCCCCCTCCCGGGACAGAGAACGGATATTTACAATGAGCAGTTCTTC.

The chain combines TRBV30 with TRBJ1-2, with 10 bases fitting TRBD1. The CDR3 length is 17 residues. After removal of 0 bases from V and 4 bases from J, the junction contained 11 bases not matched to a gene. Germline V gene lookup returns CDR1 GTSNPN and CDR2 SVGIG (reference sequence). CDR3 in DNA: TGTGCCTGGAGTGTACGTTGGGACAGGGGACGGGGCTATGGCTACACCTTC. Residues: CAWSVRWDRGRGYGYTF. The whole variable domain, filled in from reference TRBV30 and TRBJ1-2, reads SQTIHQWPATLVQPVGSPLSLECTVEGTSNPNLYWYRQAAGRGLQLLFYSVGIGQISSEVPQNLSASRPQDRQFILSSKKLLLSDSGFYLCAWSVRWDRGRGYGYTFGSGTRLTVV.

The rearrangement uses TRBV27 and TRBJ2-1, with unresolved D. V lost 2 bases and J lost 6, with 11 bases in between. In germline, CDR1 is MNHEY, CDR2 SMNVEV (reference sequence). The length of the CDR3 is 14 residues. CDR3 loop: CASSLGWQANEQFF. CDR3 nucleotides: TGTGCCAGCAGTTTAGGGTGGCAGGCCAATGAGCAGTTCTTC.

This clone was observed a handful of times. The chain carries TRBV29-1 and TRBJ1-1; 7 nucleotides match TRBD1. Losses at the gene ends were 3 bases for V and 3 bases for J; bases not matched to a gene: 4. Germline lookup yields CDR1 SQVTM and CDR2 ANQGSEA. The CDR3 has 13 residues. The CDR3 is CSVEIGTDTEAFF. DNA of the CDR3: TGCAGCGTTGAGATTGGGACAGACACTGAAGCTTTCTTT.

This clone was detected only once. V is TRBV13 and J is TRBJ2-5; D may match TRBD1 or TRBD2 (5 bases each). V lost 0 bases, J lost 4 bases, and 21 bases lay in between. The CDR3 sequence is 18 residues long. Looked up from germline, CDR1 is PRHDT and CDR2 is FYEKMQ (reference sequence). CDR3 in amino acids: CASSLGLEDWGSSETQYF. Written as DNA, the CDR3 is TGTGCCAGCAGCTTAGGCCTTGAGGACTGGGGGTCATCAGAGACCCAGTACTTC. Based on the CDR3 plus reference TRBV13 and TRBJ2-5, the full variable domain is AAGVIQSPRHLIKEKRETATLKCYPIPRHDTVYWYQQGPGQDPQFLISFYEKMQSDKGSIPDRFSAQQFSDYHSELNMSSLELGDSALYFCASSLGLEDWGSSETQYFGPGTRLLVL.

V usage is TRBV21-1 and J usage is TRBJ2-7. TRBV21-1 counts as a pseudogene. The CDR3 has 20 amino acids. The CDR3 loop reads CASSKALLSRDKTPSYEQYF. The CDR3 DNA is TGTGCCAGCAGCAAAGCGCTCTTAAGTAGGGATAAGACCCCCTCTTACGAGCAGTACTTC.